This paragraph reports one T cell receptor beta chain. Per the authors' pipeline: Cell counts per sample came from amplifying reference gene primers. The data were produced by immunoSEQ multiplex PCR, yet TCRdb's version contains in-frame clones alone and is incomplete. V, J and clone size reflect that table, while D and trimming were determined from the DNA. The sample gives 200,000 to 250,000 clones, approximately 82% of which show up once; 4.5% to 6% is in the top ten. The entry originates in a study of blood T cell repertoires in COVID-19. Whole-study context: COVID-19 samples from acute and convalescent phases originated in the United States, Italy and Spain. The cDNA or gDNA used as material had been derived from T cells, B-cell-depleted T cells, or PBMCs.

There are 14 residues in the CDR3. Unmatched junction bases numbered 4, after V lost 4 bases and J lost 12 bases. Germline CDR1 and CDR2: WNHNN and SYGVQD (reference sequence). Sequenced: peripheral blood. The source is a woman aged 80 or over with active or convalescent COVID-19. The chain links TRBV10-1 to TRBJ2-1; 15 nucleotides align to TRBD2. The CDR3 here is CASSAGLAGGGQFF. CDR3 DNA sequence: TGCGCCAGCAGTGCGGGACTAGCGGGAGGCGGGCAGTTCTTC.